This T cell receptor (beta chain) originates from a study of CD8 T cells in ankylosing spondylitis. Trimming shortened V by 1 base and J by 0 bases, and 9 bases separated the two germline ends. CDR3 length: 15 residues. Germline loops: CDR1 SGHVS, CDR2 FQNEAQ. In TCRdb, the 5' RACE reads were re-called with MiXCR into one record per CDR3 protein. Here the sample spans 300,000 to 350,000 distinct CDR3 sequences, roughly 15% being singletons. This rearrangement joins TRBV7-8 to TRBJ1-1; D is possibly TRBD1 (5 bases). The TCR comes from a male donor with ankylosing spondylitis or in good health (not recorded which). Sample: blood, either unsorted or a sorted T cell fraction (not recorded which). As DNA, the CDR3 is TGTGCCAGCAGCTTAGTACGGGGGGTGAACACTGAAGCTTTCTTT. It encodes CASSLVRGVNTEAFF.